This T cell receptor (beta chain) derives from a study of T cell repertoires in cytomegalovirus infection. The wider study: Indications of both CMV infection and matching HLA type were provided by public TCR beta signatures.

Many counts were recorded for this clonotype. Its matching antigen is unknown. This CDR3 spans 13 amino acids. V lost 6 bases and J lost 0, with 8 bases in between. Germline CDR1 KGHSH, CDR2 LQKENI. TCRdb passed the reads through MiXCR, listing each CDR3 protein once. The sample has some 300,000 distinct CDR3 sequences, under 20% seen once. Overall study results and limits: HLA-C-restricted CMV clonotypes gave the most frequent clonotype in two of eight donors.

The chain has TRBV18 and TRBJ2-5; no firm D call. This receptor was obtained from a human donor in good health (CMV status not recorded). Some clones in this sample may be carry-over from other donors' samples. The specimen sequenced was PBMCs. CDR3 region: CASSPMDQETQYF. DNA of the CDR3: TGTGCCAGCTCCCCGATGGACCAAGAGACCCAGTACTTC.